This TCR beta chain was identified during a study of Graves' ophthalmopathy and Graves' hyperthyroidism. Study-level points and caveats: The 13-signature model separated ophthalmopathy from stable hyperthyroidism at roughly 90% sensitivity and around 81% specificity.

Lactation, pregnancy, uncontrolled infections and other autoimmune diseases were all grounds for excluding patients. From fresh peripheral blood, 8.5 to 10 ml in volume, the PBMCs were obtained. With respect to this clonotype: Its antigen is undetermined.

RNA transcripts served as template for amplifying TCR beta CDR3 sequences. RT-PCR in the first round used HTBI primers; a second-round multiplex PCR followed. TCRdb re-derived calls from the multiplex PCR reads in MiXCR, one entry per CDR3 protein. The data hold some 750,000 distinct CDR3 sequences, with around 40% observed a single time. The CDR3 totals 15 residues. Germline loops: CDR1 SGHTA, CDR2 FQGNSA. The junction had 4 bases not matched to a gene; V was cut back by 6 bases and J by 2 bases. This sequence was found in an adult man with Graves' ophthalmopathy. This rearrangement joins TRBV7-2 to TRBJ2-7; 13 bases align to TRBD2. The sequencing input was peripheral blood. CDR3 coding DNA: TGTGCCAGCAGTTCGGGACTAGCGGGAACCTACGAGCAGTACTTC. Its translation is CASSSGLAGTYEQYF. The variable domain in full, completed from reference TRBV7-2 and TRBJ2-7, reads GAGVSQSPSNKVTEKGKDVELRCDPISGHTALYWYRQSLGQGLEFLIYFQGNSAPDKSGLPSDRFSAERTGGSVSTLTIQRTQQEDSAVYLCASSSGLAGTYEQYFGPGTRLTVT.